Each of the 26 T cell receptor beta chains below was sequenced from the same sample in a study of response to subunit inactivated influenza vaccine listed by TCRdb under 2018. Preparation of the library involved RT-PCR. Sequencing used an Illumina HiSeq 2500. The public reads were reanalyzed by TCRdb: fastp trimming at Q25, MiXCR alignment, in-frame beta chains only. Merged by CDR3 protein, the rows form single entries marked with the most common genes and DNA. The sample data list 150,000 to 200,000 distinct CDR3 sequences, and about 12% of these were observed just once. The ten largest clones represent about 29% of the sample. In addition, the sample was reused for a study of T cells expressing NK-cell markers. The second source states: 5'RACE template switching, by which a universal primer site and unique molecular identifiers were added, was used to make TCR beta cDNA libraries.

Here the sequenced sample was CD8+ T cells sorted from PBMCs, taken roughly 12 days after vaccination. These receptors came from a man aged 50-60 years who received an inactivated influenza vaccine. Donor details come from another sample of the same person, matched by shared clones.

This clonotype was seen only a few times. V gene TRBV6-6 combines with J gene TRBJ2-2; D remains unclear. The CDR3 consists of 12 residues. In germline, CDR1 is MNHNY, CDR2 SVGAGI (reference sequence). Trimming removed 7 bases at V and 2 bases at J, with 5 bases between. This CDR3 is CASTLNTGELFF. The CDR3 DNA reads TGTGCCAGCACCCTAAACACCGGGGAGCTGTTTTTT.

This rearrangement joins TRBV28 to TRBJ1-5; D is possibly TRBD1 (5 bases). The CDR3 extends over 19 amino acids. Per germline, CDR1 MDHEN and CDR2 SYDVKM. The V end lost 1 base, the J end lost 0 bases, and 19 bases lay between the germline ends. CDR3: CASSLLTRGGFYSNQPQHF. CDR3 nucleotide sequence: TGTGCCAGCAGTTTATTGACGCGGGGCGGCTTTTATAGCAATCAGCCCCAGCATTTT.

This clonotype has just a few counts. In DNA form, the CDR3 reads TGTGCCAGCAGCTTAGTAACTAGCGGACGCTACAATGAGCAGTTCTTC. Its protein product is CASSLVTSGRYNEQFF. The rearrangement links TRBV7-9 to TRBJ2-1; 8 bases line up with TRBD2. CDR3 length: 16 amino acids. Germline V gene lookup returns CDR1 SEHNR and CDR2 FQNEAQ (reference sequence). V was clipped by 1 base and J by 3 bases; unmatched bases: 5.

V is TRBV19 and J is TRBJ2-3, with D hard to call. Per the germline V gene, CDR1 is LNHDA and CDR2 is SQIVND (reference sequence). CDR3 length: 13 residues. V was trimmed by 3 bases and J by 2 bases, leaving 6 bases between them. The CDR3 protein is CASSIQNTDTQYF. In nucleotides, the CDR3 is TGTGCCAGTAGTATCCAGAACACAGATACGCAGTATTTT.

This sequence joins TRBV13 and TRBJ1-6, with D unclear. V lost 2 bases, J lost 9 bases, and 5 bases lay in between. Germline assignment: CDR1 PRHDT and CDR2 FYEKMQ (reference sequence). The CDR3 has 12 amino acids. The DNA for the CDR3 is TGTGCCAGCAGCTTATATCCTTCACCCCTCCACTTT. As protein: CASSLYPSPLHF.

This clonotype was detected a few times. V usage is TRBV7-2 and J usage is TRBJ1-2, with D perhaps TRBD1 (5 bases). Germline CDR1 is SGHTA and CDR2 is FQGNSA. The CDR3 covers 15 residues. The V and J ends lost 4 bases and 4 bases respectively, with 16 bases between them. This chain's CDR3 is CASSSGPSVSYGYTF. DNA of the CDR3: TGTGCCAGCAGCTCGGGACCCTCGGTCAGCTATGGCTACACCTTC.

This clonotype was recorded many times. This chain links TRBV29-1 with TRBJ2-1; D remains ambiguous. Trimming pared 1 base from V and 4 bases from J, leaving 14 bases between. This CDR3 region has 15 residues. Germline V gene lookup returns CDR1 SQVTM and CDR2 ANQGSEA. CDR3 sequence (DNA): TGCAGCGTTGAAGCAGCCGGAGAGGTTTACAATGAGCAGTTCTTC. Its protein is CSVEAAGEVYNEQFF.

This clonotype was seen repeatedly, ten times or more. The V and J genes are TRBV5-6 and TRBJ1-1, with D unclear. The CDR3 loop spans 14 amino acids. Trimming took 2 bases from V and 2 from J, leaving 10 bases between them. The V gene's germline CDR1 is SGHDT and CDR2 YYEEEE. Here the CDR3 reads CASSFKRDNTEAFF. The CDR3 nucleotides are TGTGCCAGCAGCTTTAAGAGGGATAACACTGAAGCTTTCTTT.

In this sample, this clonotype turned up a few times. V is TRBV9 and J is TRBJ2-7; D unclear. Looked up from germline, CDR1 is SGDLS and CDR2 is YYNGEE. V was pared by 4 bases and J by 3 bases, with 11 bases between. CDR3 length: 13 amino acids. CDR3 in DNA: TGTGCCAGCAGCCCACCGACCAACTACGAGCAGTACTTC. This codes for CASSPPTNYEQYF.

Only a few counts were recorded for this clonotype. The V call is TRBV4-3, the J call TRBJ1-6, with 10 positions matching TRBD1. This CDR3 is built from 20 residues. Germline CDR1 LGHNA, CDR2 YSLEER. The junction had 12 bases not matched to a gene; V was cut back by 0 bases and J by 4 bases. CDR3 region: CASSQEWGTGDGIYNSPLHF. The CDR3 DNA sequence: TGCGCCAGCAGCCAAGAATGGGGGACAGGGGACGGGATTTATAATTCACCCCTCCACTTT.

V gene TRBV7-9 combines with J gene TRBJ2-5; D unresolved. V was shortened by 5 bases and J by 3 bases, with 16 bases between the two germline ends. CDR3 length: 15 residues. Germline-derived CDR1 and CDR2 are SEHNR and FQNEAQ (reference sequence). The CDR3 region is CASSQNRGRKETQYF. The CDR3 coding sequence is TGTGCCAGCAGCCAAAACCGTGGACGAAAAGAGACCCAGTACTTC.

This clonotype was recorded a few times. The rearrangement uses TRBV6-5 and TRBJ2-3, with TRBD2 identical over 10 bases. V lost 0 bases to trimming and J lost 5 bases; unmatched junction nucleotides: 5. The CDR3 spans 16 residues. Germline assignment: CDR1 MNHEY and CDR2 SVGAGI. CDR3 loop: CASSYSVAGGQDTQYF. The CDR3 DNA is TGTGCCAGCAGTTACTCAGTAGCGGGAGGACAAGATACGCAGTATTTT.

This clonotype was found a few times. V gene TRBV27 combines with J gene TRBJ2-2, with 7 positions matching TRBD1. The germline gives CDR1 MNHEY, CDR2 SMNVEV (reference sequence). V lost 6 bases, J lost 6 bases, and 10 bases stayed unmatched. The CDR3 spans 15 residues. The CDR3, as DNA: TGTGCCAGCAGCTTTATCGGGACAGTCCCCGGGGAGCTGTTTTTT. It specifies CASSFIGTVPGELFF.

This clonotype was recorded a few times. The CDR3 DNA reads as TGTGCCAGCAGCTTAACGGACAGGGTGACCTACAATGAGCAGTTCTTC. Its translation: CASSLTDRVTYNEQFF. V and J are TRBV7-3 and TRBJ2-1; 8 nucleotides match TRBD1. The CDR3 is made up of 16 amino acids. Germline CDR1 reads SGHTA; CDR2 reads FQGTGA. V was pared by 0 bases and J by 2 bases, with 3 bases of the junction left unmatched. The whole variable domain, filled in from reference TRBV7-3 and TRBJ2-1, reads GAGVSQTPSNKVTEKGKYVELRCDPISGHTALYWYRQSLGQGPEFLIYFQGTGAADDSGLPNDRFFAVRPEGSVSTLKIQRTERGDSAVYLCASSLTDRVTYNEQFFGPGTRLTVL.

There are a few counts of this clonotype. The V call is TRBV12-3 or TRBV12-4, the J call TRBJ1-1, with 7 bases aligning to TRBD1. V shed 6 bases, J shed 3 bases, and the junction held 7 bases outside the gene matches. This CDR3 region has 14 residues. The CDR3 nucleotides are TGTGCCAGCAGAACAGGGGCCCTTTACACTGAAGCTTTCTTT. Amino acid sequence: CASRTGALYTEAFF.

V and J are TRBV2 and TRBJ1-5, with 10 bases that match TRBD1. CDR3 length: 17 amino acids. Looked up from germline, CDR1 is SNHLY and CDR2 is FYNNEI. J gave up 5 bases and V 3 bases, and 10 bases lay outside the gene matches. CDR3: CASSDPGQGIRHQPQHF. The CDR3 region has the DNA TGTGCCAGCAGTGACCCGGGACAGGGGATAAGGCATCAGCCCCAGCATTTT.

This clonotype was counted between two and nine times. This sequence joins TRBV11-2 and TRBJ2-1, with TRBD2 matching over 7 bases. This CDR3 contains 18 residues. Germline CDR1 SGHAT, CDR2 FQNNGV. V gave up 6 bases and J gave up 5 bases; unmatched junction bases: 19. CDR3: CASSQFPPLAISDNEQFF. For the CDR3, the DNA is TGTGCCAGCAGTCAATTTCCGCCACTAGCGATATCCGACAATGAGCAGTTCTTC. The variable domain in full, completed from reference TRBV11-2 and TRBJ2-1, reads EAGVAQSPRYKIIEKRQSVAFWCNPISGHATLYWYQQILGQGPKLLIQFQNNGVVDDSQLPKDRFSAERLKGVDSTLKIQPAKLEDSAVYLCASSQFPPLAISDNEQFFGPGTRLTVL.

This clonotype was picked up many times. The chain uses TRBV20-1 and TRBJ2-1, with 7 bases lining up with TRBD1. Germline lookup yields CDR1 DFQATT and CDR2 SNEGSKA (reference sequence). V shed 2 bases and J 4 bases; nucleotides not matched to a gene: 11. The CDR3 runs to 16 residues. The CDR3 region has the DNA TGCAGTGCTAGACCATTCGCCGGGACAGCTTACAATGAGCAGTTCTTC. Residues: CSARPFAGTAYNEQFF.

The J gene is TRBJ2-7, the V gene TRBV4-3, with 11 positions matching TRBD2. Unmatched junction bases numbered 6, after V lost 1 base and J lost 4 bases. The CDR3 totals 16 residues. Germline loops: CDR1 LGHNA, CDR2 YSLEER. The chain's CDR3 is CASSQGTGTSGYEQYF. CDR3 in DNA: TGCGCCAGCAGCCAAGGAACCGGGACTAGCGGTTACGAGCAGTACTTC.

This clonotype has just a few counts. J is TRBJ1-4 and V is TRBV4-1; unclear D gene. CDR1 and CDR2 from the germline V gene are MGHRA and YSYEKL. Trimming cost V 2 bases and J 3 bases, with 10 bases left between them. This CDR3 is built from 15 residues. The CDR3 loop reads CASSQFDNSNEKLFF. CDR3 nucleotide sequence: TGCGCCAGCAGCCAATTTGACAATTCTAATGAAAAACTGTTTTTT.

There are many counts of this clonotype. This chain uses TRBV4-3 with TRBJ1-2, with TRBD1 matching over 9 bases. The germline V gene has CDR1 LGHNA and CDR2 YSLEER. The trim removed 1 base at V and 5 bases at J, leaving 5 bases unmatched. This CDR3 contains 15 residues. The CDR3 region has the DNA TGCGCCAGCAGCCAAGCTGACAGGGGGGGTTATGGCTACACCTTC. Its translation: CASSQADRGGYGYTF.

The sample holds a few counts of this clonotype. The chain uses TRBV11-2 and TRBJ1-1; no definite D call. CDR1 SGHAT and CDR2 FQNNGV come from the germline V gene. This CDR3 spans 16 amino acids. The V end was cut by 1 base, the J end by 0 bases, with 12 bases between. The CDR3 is CASSLGFTEMNTEAFF. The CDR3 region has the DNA TGTGCCAGCAGCTTAGGCTTTACAGAGATGAACACTGAAGCTTTCTTT. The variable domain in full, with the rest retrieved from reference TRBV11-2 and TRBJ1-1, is EAGVAQSPRYKIIEKRQSVAFWCNPISGHATLYWYQQILGQGPKLLIQFQNNGVVDDSQLPKDRFSAERLKGVDSTLKIQPAKLEDSAVYLCASSLGFTEMNTEAFFGQGTRLTVV.

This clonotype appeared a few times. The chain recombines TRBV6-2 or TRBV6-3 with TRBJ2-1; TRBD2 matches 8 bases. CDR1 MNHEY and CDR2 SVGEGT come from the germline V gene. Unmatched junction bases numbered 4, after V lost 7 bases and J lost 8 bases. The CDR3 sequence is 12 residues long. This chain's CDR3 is CASTAGGYEQFF. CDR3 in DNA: TGTGCCAGCACGGCGGGAGGATATGAGCAGTTCTTC.

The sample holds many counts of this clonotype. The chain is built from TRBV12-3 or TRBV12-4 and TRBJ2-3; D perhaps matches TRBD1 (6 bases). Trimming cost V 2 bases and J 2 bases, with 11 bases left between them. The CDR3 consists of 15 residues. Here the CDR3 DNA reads TGTGCCAGCAGTTTAACAGGGATCTACACAGATACGCAGTATTTT. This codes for CASSLTGIYTDTQYF.

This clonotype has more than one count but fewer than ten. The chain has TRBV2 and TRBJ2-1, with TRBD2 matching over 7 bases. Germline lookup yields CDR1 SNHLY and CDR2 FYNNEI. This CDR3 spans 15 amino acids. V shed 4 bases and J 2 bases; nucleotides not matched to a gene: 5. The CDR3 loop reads CASSGASGAYNEQFF. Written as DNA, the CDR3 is TGTGCCAGCAGTGGAGCTAGCGGAGCCTACAATGAGCAGTTCTTC.

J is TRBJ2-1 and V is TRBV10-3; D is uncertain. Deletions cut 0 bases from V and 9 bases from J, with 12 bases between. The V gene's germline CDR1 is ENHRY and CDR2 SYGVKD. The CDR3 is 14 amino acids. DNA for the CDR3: TGTGCCATCAGTGAGTCGACTCAAGTTCTTGAGCAGTTCTTC. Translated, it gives CAISESTQVLEQFF.